Included here is one TCR beta chain sequence, with context. Its recognized antigen is unknown. No much larger clonotype is one base removed from it; base qualities were not supplied. The entry originates in a study of cytomegalovirus exposure and HLA in healthy donors listed by TCRdb under 2017. Study-wide context: In an earlier analysis of several hundred of the donors, approximately 260 Gb of sequence data and about 110 million unique TCR beta sequences from some 170 million T cells were reported. Typing coverage varied by locus: roughly 629-640 donors for A, B, C, DRB1 and DQB1; roughly 500 for DQA1; around 570 for DPA1; roughly 450 for DPB1. Donor age, sex, ethnicity and CMV serostatus were collected together with the repertoire data. Along with the approximately 600-subject first cohort, a separate validation cohort of around 120 different subjects was used. Rather than drawing on any new phenotypic data, the later analysis identified candidate immune exposures from TCR beta sequences and the way those sequences occurred across donors. The study aimed to test whether cataloging public T cell receptors could reveal signatures of past pathogen exposure. Class I and class II HLA loci were covered by the typing at four-digit resolution. All discovery cohort repertoires had been generated on a single sequencing platform. A later genetic analysis took genome-wide SNP genotypes for about three fifths of the roughly 700 donors and used that subset as a discovery cohort. An early release covering 500 to 750 HLA-typed donors comprised 250 to 350 gigabases of sequencing data and approximately 80 million unique TCR sequences. The genetic ancestry cluster associated with self-reported Caucasian donors included about 84% of the roughly 380 genotyped donors. In a later analysis, previously published TCR beta repertoires from 666 donors were re-analyzed and high-resolution HLA genotyping was added so that TCR occurrence patterns could be studied. An earlier analysis of about 620 of the donors applied high-throughput TCR beta sequencing to assess whether each TCR beta V gene segment acted as functional or pseudogenic. Roughly five DR-DQ haplotypes were treated as single units for association and clustering because of strong linkage in the cohort. To predict cytomegalovirus infection status, the study brought together high-throughput TCR immunosequencing, statistical association of individual TCRs with disease status, and machine learning. Among 300 to 450 genotyped donors of the cohort, an average of roughly 240,000 unique TCR beta nucleotide sequences were sequenced per donor, approximately 20% of them non-productive. The T cell repertoires of 666 subjects were profiled by immunosequencing and related to cytomegalovirus serostatus. The study at large found these results: The authors suggested that the approach could potentially be generalized to other disease states and immunological phenotypes. The classifier was reported to diagnose cytomegalovirus status with high specificity and sensitivity in both the original cohort and the validation cohort. Most TCR sequences were seen in very few donors, while some public TCRs were found in many individuals. In a later analysis, HLA-associated TCR beta chains were found to be more clonally expanded and to have lower generation probabilities than equally common non-associated chains. A later genetic analysis reported fewer N-insertions in productive TCRs among donors in an Asian-associated ancestry cluster than the roughly 690-donor mean. In a later analysis, the rate of TCR association differed among HLA loci, with DRB1 alleles having the most associated TCRs and HLA-C alleles having the fewest. CMV serostatus was the only immune exposure information available for the cohort. The study listed approximately 150 TCR beta chains as associated with cytomegalovirus. Some IMGT-functional V segments, including TRBV6-2 and TRBV6-3, could not be told apart with the 87-base-pair reads, so those segments were excluded. This cohort had only TCR beta chains sequenced, and the lack of alpha or paired-chain data limited which features could be detected. Because counts were too low, approximately 15 rarely observed V segments, including chromosome 9 orphons, were excluded from the earlier analysis of 587 of the donors. A group of highly shared sequence variants was considered likely to be a technical artifact of the sequencing pipeline. A later genetic analysis associated a missense DCLRE1C variant with V-gene and J-gene trimming of TCR beta chains, and an independent cohort replicated the association. An earlier analysis of roughly 570 of the donors showed that most TCR beta V segments appeared in productive rearrangements either about 87% or about 30% of the time, which broadly matched IMGT annotations. A later analysis reported that several top co-occurrence clusters appeared linked to parvovirus B19, influenza, CMV and Epstein-Barr virus. Most CMV-associated TCR beta chains appeared to be HLA-restricted in a later analysis, and the HLA associations seemed to be driven largely by CMV exposure. When HLA alleles, especially DR and DQ, strongly co-occurred, attributing TCR associations to individual alleles was difficult. In vitro tests confirmed that three of the cytomegalovirus-associated TCR beta chains recognize cytomegalovirus antigens. A further reported finding was that TCR beta sequences accurately predicted the HLA-A and HLA-B alleles for most subjects in the first cohort. Specific HLA alleles were associated with around 18,000 TCR beta sequences at a false discovery rate of 0.05 in a later analysis. Correlated functional status among segregating V segments might be attributable to linkage disequilibrium, but an unknown experimental factor could not be ruled out. Because some donors lacked HLA typing at each locus, the association tests relied only on the typed subset. The presence/absence analyses assumed that sequencing depth was roughly uniform across donors, and that assumption may not be true.

The cohort comprised 710 or so healthy bone marrow donors. Cohort members were all nominally healthy when sampled, although unrecorded immune exposures were likely present. The donor tested CMV seronegative, placing the donor among the 300 to 400 seronegative members of the cohort. A peripheral blood sample was collected from each donor, and TCR beta sequencing was performed on peripheral blood mononuclear cells. Genomic DNA extraction from the blood cell samples was performed with the Qiagen DNeasy Blood Extraction Kit. The method behind the library was the immunoSEQ multiplex PCR assay. A mixture of 60 forward primers for TCR Vbeta segments and 13 reverse primers for TCR Jbeta segments was used in the multiplex PCR. The CDR3 region of rearranged TCR beta genes was amplified from genomic DNA by a multiplex PCR assay. The amplified TCR beta libraries were sequenced on the Illumina HiSeq System as 87-base-pair reads. The paper's processing steps were these. A later analysis tallied approximately 87 million unique TCR beta chains across the 650 to 750 repertoires, and approximately 11 million of those chains were shared by two or more donors. To remove PCR and sequencing errors, raw reads were error-corrected and collapsed into unique sequences using a nearest-neighbor algorithm that merged closely related sequences. CDR3 sequences were aligned to IMGT reference sequences to assign V, D and J gene segments. Each retained sequence needed at least a six-nucleotide match to both a V gene segment and a J gene segment. A rearrangement counted as productive if the CDR3 had no stop codons and remained in frame with V and J, and every other rearrangement counted as non-productive. CDR3 was defined by IMGT convention, running from the second conserved V-encoded cysteine to the conserved J-encoded phenylalanine. The earlier analysis of 587 of the donors excluded sequences that lacked an unambiguous match to a single V gene segment. In an earlier analysis of 587 of the donors, V segments were called functional above 56.7% productive rearrangements and were called segregating when the between-donor standard deviation exceeded 5%. A statistical classification framework was built for diagnosing cytomegalovirus status from the catalog of TCR beta chain sequences. A later analysis assigned V and J genes by comparing TCR nucleotide sequences with IMGT/GENE-DB human TR gene sequences. Using the TCRdist pipeline, a later analysis assigned CDR3 sequences along with most-parsimonious VDJ recombination scenarios. A later analysis defined each TCR beta chain by its CDR3 amino acid sequence plus V-gene family, and excluded reads lacking a unique V-gene family. As a way to deal with suspected cross-contamination and a sequencing artifact, a later analysis dropped nearly 600 nucleotide sequences that were highly shared and had low generation probability. A later analysis calculated a clonal expansion index for each public chain from normalized within-repertoire ranks of inferred template counts. In a later analysis, generation probabilities were computed using a VDJ recombination model fitted to out-of-frame rearrangements, and the results were checked against IGoR. In a later analysis, TCR-TCR, TCR-HLA and TCR-CMV co-occurrence was scored with hypergeometric tests, and a repertoire-size bias correction was applied to TCR pairs. In a later analysis, false discovery rates were estimated by permuting HLA or CMV assignments 20 times. In a later analysis, co-occurring TCRs were grouped using DBSCAN, and TCRdist sequence similarity was added for clustering within HLA-allele-positive subsets. Repertoires with fewer than 30,000 or more than 120,000 public chains were left out of co-occurrence clustering, as were four to six repertoires with anomalous nucleotide sharing. Imported from immuneACCESS, the table was reduced by TCRdb to in-frame sequences with V and J called. These copies leave out some clones; in studies compared against another copy, an unresolved V gene accounts for under half, and the cause of the remainder is not known. V and J calls plus clone size are reproduced from that table; the DNA served to infer D and trimming. The sample includes 65,000 to 95,000 clones, with around 82% observed a single time. 3% to 3.5% of the sample rests with the top ten.

CDR1 and CDR2 (MNHNS, SASEGT) derive from the germline V gene. The CDR3, from cysteine to phenylalanine, totals 13 residues. CDR3 DNA only is kept here, 39 bases in frame from base 1. V gives up 5 bases and J gives up 14 bases, and the segment between their germline ends measures 16 bases. Material for sequencing was PBMCs. The rearranged chain carries TRBV6-1 and TRBJ1-6; TRBD1 is a weak D gene call, 6 bases matching. The receptor was isolated from a man aged 50-60 years in good health and CMV-seronegative. The nucleotides are TGTGCCAGCAGTATGACAGGCCCCGGGGCCCTCCACTTT. It specifies CASSMTGPGALHF.